This paragraph covers one T cell receptor beta chain sequence. In this sample, this clonotype turned up many times. Its antigen is currently not known. No base qualities exist here, and no much larger clone lies one base off it. This record belongs to a study of T cells in Graves' hyperthyroidism and ophthalmopathy (dated by TCRdb to between 2018 and 2021). Some background on the complete study: Peripheral blood samples were taken at the time of initial diagnosis, prior to any treatment. Prospective prediction of ophthalmopathy was tested in an independent validation cohort consisting of under 20 hyperthyroidism patients and 15 to 17 patients who later progressed to ophthalmopathy. In addition, the study compared T-cell repertoires in thyroid tissue and in blood from five to seven Graves' hyperthyroidism patients. The paper reports TCR Vbeta CDR3 sequencing of some 140 peripheral blood samples: around 41 ophthalmopathy, about 75 hyperthyroidism and 17 progressor patients. After blood sampling, hyperthyroidism patients were treated with methimazole at a starting dose of 30 mg daily, and ophthalmopathy patients were treated with high-dose intravenous methylprednisolone. The 100 discovery patients were randomly split 7:3 into training and test sets. To identify distinguishing TCR V-J signatures, a discovery cohort of around 100 patients was used, comprising 43 with Graves' ophthalmopathy and approximately 57 with stable Graves' hyperthyroidism. Results and caveats for the whole study, not just this receptor: Blood samples also contained most of the expanded thyroid clonotypes (frequency above 0.001), which suggests that blood repertoires may reflect thyroid immune responses. No statistical method was used to fix the sample size in advance, and group allocation was not hidden from the investigators. A 13 V-J signature model separated ophthalmopathy from stable hyperthyroidism, with nearly 90% sensitivity and 81% to 83% specificity in cross-validation and 80%/75% in testing. In validation, the model predicted progression to ophthalmopathy a median of 6.5 months before onset, with 70% to 71% sensitivity and more than 72% specificity.

The TCR beta CDR3 regions were amplified from the RNA transcripts. A first-round RT-PCR of the TCR CDR3 used the HTBI primer set with the Qiagen OneStep RT-PCR kit. The libraries were constructed in a second round of multiplex PCR and then size-selected and purified. The libraries were sequenced on an Illumina HiSeq2000 using paired-end 100 bp reads. Under the source paper's analysis protocol: Raw data were processed with SOAPnuke, discarding reads with adapters, uncalled bases, mean Phred below 15, or no exact constant-primer or identifier match. High-quality paired reads were merged with COPE v1.2.5, and unique nucleotide sequences were defined as clonotypes. MiTCR v1.1 was used to align clonotypes to the IMGT TRBV, TRBD and TRBJ reference segments. The analysis was restricted to V-J combinations with a frequency above 0.0001, which together covered about 99% of the repertoires. A TCS score was defined as the ratio of F50 (clonal expansion) to E x V (chaos), with BLOSUM62-based TCRdist applied between CDR3 peptides within each V-J. Welch's t-statistics and random forest reduced fewer than 550 V-J features to about 12, which were used in a naive Bayes classifier (R e1071). TCRdb applied fastp at Q25 and MiXCR to the public reads, then kept only in-frame beta chains. Records with the same CDR3 protein are collapsed into one entry carrying the most frequent genes and DNA. None of the V and J calls come from the authors' own analysis; TCRdb made them. The sample contains around 280,000 distinct CDR3 sequences, about 14% of them found a single time. Almost 8% of the sample lies in the top ten.

The hyperthyroidism patients were between 18 and 65 years old and newly diagnosed, with a disease duration of less than 2 months. Any patient with an uncontrolled infection, another autoimmune disease, pregnancy or lactation was excluded. Clinical symptoms, serum thyroxine and TRAb, thyroid ultrasound, and orbital computed tomography formed the basis for the diagnoses. For progressor patients, blood was drawn at the first diagnosis of hyperthyroidism, before any ophthalmopathy symptoms had appeared. PBMCs were separated from roughly 9.6 ml of fresh peripheral blood using Ficoll-Paque density gradient centrifugation. Progressor patients were initially diagnosed with Graves' hyperthyroidism and developed ophthalmopathy during follow-up. Total RNA was extracted using Trizol reagent, and RNA quality was assessed on an Agilent 2100 Bioanalyzer. CDR1 DFQATT and CDR2 SNEGSKA are derived from the germline V gene (reference sequence). V gives up 5 bases and J gives up 2 bases, and the segment between their germline ends measures 10 bases. From its cysteine to its phenylalanine, the CDR3 spans 12 amino acids. Of the read, only the CDR3 DNA is kept; its 36 bases are in frame from base 1.

This chain is built from TRBV20-1 and TRBJ2-7; the D gene assignment is ambiguous. This clonotype was sampled from a woman in her 30s with Graves' hyperthyroidism that later progressed to Graves' ophthalmopathy. The specimen sequenced was blood. The nucleotides are TGCAGTGCTCAGACACAAACCTACGAGCAGTACTTC. It translates to CSAQTQTYEQYF.